This T cell receptor beta chain came from a study of draining lymph node invasion in breast cancer (dated by TCRdb to between 2020 and 2021). A note on the overall study: In a separate targeted assay, bulk TCR-beta CDR3 sequencing compared sorted memory regulatory T cells and memory conventional CD4 T cells across breast cancer tissues. Matched non-invaded and tumor-invaded tumor-draining lymph nodes plus the primary tumor were contributed by each patient, with both Treg and Tconv subsets profiled. The separate targeted TCR sequencing covered lymph nodes from about 5 patients, with primary tumors sequenced for three of those patients. Study-wide findings and limitations: TCRs shared between the Treg and Tconv subsets were viewed as suggestive of, but not proof of, a common clonal origin. Within each tissue, roughly 14-25% of Treg TCRs were also found among Tconvs, a result interpreted as suggesting peripheral Treg induction. Data could not resolve whether Treg conversion occurred in a given organ or whether converted Tregs recirculated between nodes and tumor. Detection of some of the top 100 tumor clones in both invaded and non-invaded nodes suggests recirculation between tumor and draining nodes. In the targeted TCR-seq data, Tregs appeared more clonally expanded than Tconvs in all tissues, and both subsets were less diverse in tumor than lymph nodes. Tracking the tumor top-100 clones was possible in just a couple of patients.

Taken from the germline V gene, the CDR1 and CDR2 loops are SNHLY and FYNNEI. Trimming accounts for 6 bases at V and 7 bases at J, while the number of junction bases matched to no gene is 7. The CDR3 contains 14 residues, cysteine and phenylalanine counted. The CDR3 DNA has 42 bases and is translated from base 1. The receptor library was made with bulk RNA-seq. Sequencing was carried out with an Illumina HiSeq 2500. In the authors' own workflow: For the separate targeted TCR-seq dataset, CDR3 sequences were extracted and quantified from raw reads using MiXCR version 2.1.5 with default parameters. The separate targeted TCR-seq dataset defined each TCR-beta clone by its combination of V gene, J gene and CDR3 sequence. In the separate targeted TCR-seq dataset, clones with fewer than three counts were first removed, after which only the 90% most strongly expressed clones per sample were kept. For each tissue in the separate targeted TCR-seq dataset, Treg-Tconv overlap was calculated by dividing the number of shared clones by the total number of Treg clones and multiplying by 100. Through fastp at Q25 and MiXCR, TCRdb rebuilt clones from the public reads, retaining in-frame beta chains. Each CDR3 protein appears once, grouped with its most common genes and DNA. For this entry, the V and J calls and clone size follow TCRdb and not the study's own pipeline. The sample contains 1,200 or so distinct CDR3 sequences, about 64% of them found a single time. The ten largest clones add up to 7% to 8% of the sample.

To note about this clonotype: Its antigen is not yet known. One base away there is no much larger clone; base qualities are not given.

CD4+ CD45RA- CD25- cells were sorted as memory conventional CD4 T cells. Before staining and sorting, T cells were pre-enriched using a Miltenyi Pan T Cell isolation kit. Primary tumors were characterized by immunohistochemistry for estrogen receptor, progesterone receptor, HER2 and Ki-67. Within a few hours after surgery, fresh surgical tissue was processed by cutting the tissue into small fragments. Tissue fragments were enzymatically digested with Liberase TL plus DNase for roughly 20 minutes and were then filtered through a 40-micrometer strainer. After DAPI live/dead staining, cells were sorted on a BD FACS Aria II at about 96-99% purity. Sorted cells were lysed in TCL buffer, and RNA was purified with a Norgen Single Cell RNA purification kit including DNase treatment.

The material sequenced was sorted memory CD4+ effector T cells from the tumor. The sample's cell subset or site label is to be understood as: CD45RA-negative sorted CD4+ T cells (memory Tconv or effector/memory Treg). The chain is assembled from TRBV2 and TRBJ2-1, with TRBD1 matching 9 junction bases. This sequence was found in a female donor with luminal breast cancer. The CDR3 has the sequence CASRGGTGRNEQFF. The base sequence is TGTGCCAGCAGGGGAGGGACAGGGAGAAATGAGCAGTTCTTC.